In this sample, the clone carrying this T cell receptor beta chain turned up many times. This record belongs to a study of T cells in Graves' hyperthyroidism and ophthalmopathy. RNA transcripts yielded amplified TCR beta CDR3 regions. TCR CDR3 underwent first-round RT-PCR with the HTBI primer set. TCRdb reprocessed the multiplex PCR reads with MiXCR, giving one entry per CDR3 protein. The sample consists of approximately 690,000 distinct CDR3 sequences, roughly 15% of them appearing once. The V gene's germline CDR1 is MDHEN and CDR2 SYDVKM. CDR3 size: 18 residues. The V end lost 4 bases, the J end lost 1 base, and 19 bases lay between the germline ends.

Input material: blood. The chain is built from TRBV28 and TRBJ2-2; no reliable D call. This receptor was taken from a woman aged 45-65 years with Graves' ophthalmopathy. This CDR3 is CASSSPVIALQNTGELFF. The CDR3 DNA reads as TGTGCCAGCAGTTCCCCAGTGATAGCCCTCCAGAACACCGGGGAGCTGTTTTTT.